This TCR beta chain originates from a study of T cell repertoires in cytomegalovirus infection. Study at large: Public TCR beta signature analysis indicated the presence of both CMV infection and matching HLA type.

This clonotype has just a few counts. No antigen is known for it. This CDR3 has 17 amino acids. The germline gives CDR1 MNHNY, CDR2 SVGAGI (reference sequence). Trimming took off 5 bases at V and 5 bases at J, with 22 bases between the two ends. From the reads, TCRdb called clonotypes with MiXCR, one entry per CDR3 protein. The sample contains about 830,000 distinct CDR3 sequences, 30% to 35% of which appear only once. Study-level results: In two of eight donors, the top clonotype was HLA-C-restricted CMV-specific. People with CMV and the relevant HLA were identified by cumulative public TCR beta family frequency.

This sequence joins TRBV6-6 and TRBJ1-3; no clear D gene. The clonotype was recovered from a human donor in good health (CMV status not recorded). Some clones in this sample may be carry-over from other donors' samples. Sequenced material: cultured CD8+ T cells from PBMCs, taken from culture after CMV antigen stimulation. CDR3 coding DNA: TGTGCCAGCAGTAGCCCGGTAGTTCGGAAGGAGAGAAACACCATATATTTT. Its translation: CASSSPVVRKERNTIYF.